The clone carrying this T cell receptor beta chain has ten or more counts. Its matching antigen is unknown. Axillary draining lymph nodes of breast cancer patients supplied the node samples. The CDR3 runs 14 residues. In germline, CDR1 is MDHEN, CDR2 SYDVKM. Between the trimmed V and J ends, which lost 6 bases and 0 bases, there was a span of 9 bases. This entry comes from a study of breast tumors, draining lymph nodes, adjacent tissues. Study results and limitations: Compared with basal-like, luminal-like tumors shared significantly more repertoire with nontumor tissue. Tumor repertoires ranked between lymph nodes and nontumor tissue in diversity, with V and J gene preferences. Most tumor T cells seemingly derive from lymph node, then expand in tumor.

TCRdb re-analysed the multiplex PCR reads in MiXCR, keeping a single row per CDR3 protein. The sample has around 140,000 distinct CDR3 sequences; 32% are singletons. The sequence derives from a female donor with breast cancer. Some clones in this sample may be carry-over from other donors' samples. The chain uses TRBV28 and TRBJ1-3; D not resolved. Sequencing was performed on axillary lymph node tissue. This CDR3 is CASRQGISGNTIYF. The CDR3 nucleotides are TGTGCCAGCAGACAAGGAATCTCTGGAAACACCATATATTTT. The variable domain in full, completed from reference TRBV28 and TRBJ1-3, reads DVKVTQSSRYLVKRTGEKVFLECVQDMDHENMFWYRQDPGLGLRLIYFSYDVKMKEKGDIPEGYSVSREKKERFSLILESASTNQTSMYLCASRQGISGNTIYFGEGSWLTVV.